One and the same sample provided the 20 T cell receptor beta chains below, sequenced in a study of siplizumab effects on memory and regulatory T cells. Libraries were prepared by immunoSEQ multiplex PCR; TCRdb keeps only in-frame clonotypes and omits some of them. The repertoire holds 110,000 or so clones, with about 92% as singletons. The specimen sequenced was CD4+ T cells sorted from blood. These receptors all come from a human donor in good health.

This clone was counted between two and nine times. This chain links TRBV4-1 with TRBJ2-6; D may be TRBD1 (5 bases). The CDR3 covers 18 residues. Germline-derived CDR1 and CDR2 are MGHRA and YSYEKL. Trimming shortened V by 1 base and J by 1 base, and 14 bases separated the two germline ends. CDR3 DNA sequence: TGCGCCAGCAGCCAAGGGCAGGGTAGGGGATCTGGGGCCAACGTCCTGACTTTC. Its translation is CASSQGQGRGSGANVLTF.

The V gene is TRBV7-8, the J gene TRBJ2-5, with D unclear. Trimming took 5 bases from V and 5 from J, leaving 15 bases between them. Germline loops: CDR1 SGHVS, CDR2 FQNEAQ. The CDR3 runs 14 residues. The CDR3 loop reads CASSPARLPETQYF. In DNA, the CDR3 is TGTGCCAGCAGCCCCGCTAGGCTACCGGAGACCCAGTACTTC.

The V and J genes are TRBV27 and TRBJ2-3; TRBD2 agrees at 15 bases. CDR1 MNHEY and CDR2 SMNVEV come from the germline V gene (reference sequence). The V and J ends lost 6 bases and 7 bases, in that order; junction bases with no gene match: 5. The CDR3 runs to 15 residues. The CDR3 DNA sequence: TGTGCCAGCAGGCCTGGACTAGCGGGAGGGAATACGCAGTATTTT. It yields the protein CASRPGLAGGNTQYF.

V usage is TRBV7-2 and J usage is TRBJ2-1, with 11 bases identical to TRBD2. The ends lost 5 bases at V and 6 bases at J; junction bases unmatched: 9. The CDR3 has 16 residues. Germline V gives CDR1 SGHTA, CDR2 FQGNSA. The CDR3 DNA reads TGTGCCAGCAGCGTAGTTAGCGGGAGGGCAGGCAATGAGCAGTTCTTC. It specifies CASSVVSGRAGNEQFF.

This chain uses TRBV18 with TRBJ2-2; D remains ambiguous. Germline V gene data show CDR1 as KGHSH and CDR2 as LQKENI. CDR3 length: 16 residues. V shed 5 bases and J shed 0 bases, with 13 bases lying between them. In nucleotides, the CDR3 is TGTGCCAGCTCAGAGCAGAGCCCCTCGAACACCGGGGAGCTGTTTTTT. Its translation is CASSEQSPSNTGELFF.

This chain uses TRBV18 with TRBJ1-1; TRBD1 matches at 8 bases. Unmatched junction bases numbered 18, after V lost 3 bases and J lost 6 bases. Germline V gene sequence: CDR1 KGHSH, CDR2 LQKENI. CDR3 size: 18 residues. CDR3 nucleotide sequence: TGTGCCAGCTCACCTTTGGGAAGAAGGCAGGGGGCGAGGGCTGAAGCTTTCTTT. Amino acids: CASSPLGRRQGARAEAFF.

This clone was counted once. The chain employs TRBV5-5 and TRBJ1-2; D gene uncertain. V lost 0 bases to trimming and J lost 7 bases, with 13 bases between them. Germline lookup yields CDR1 SGHKS and CDR2 YYEKEE (reference sequence). This CDR3 has 14 residues. Here the CDR3 reads CASSLGGAGTGYTF. CDR3 nucleotide sequence: TGTGCCAGCAGCTTGGGAGGTGCGGGTACTGGCTACACCTTC.

The chain joins TRBV9 to TRBJ2-7; 7 bases are shared with TRBD2. Germline values: CDR1 SGDLS, CDR2 YYNGEE. The CDR3 extends over 15 amino acids. V dropped 3 bases and J dropped 2; count of bases not matched to a gene: 8. DNA of the CDR3: TGTGCCAGCAGCGCGAGCGGGACTGGACCCTACGAGCAGTACTTC. The encoded protein is CASSASGTGPYEQYF.

V and J are TRBV30 and TRBJ2-7; 7 bases match TRBD1. Germline CDR1 GTSNPN, CDR2 SVGIG (reference sequence). CDR3 length: 14 residues. V shed 4 bases and J 3 bases; nucleotides not matched to a gene: 9. For the CDR3, the DNA is TGTGCCTGGAATTATGGGGACAGCAACTACGAGCAGTACTTC. It encodes CAWNYGDSNYEQYF.

V is TRBV18 and J is TRBJ1-1, with unresolved D. The CDR3 contains 15 residues. Germline CDR1 is KGHSH and CDR2 is LQKENI. V shed 3 bases and J shed 6 bases, with 17 bases lying between them. The CDR3 bases are TGTGCCAGCTCACCTGTCGAAGCGAGGGCCGCTGAAGCTTTCTTT. Protein product: CASSPVEARAAEAFF.

This chain uses TRBV4-1 with TRBJ2-1; tentatively, D is TRBD2 (5 bases). Germline values: CDR1 MGHRA, CDR2 YSYEKL. V dropped 5 bases and J dropped 4 bases, with 12 bases sitting between them. The CDR3 covers 14 residues. The CDR3 DNA reads as TGCGCCAGCAGCGGGAGTGTCGAGTACAATGAGCAGTTCTTC. This encodes CASSGSVEYNEQFF.

The chain is built from TRBV11-2 and TRBJ2-7, with D possibly TRBD2 on 7 matching bases. With 6 bases removed from V and 2 bases from J, the gap between germline ends came to 26 bases. Germline-derived CDR1 and CDR2 are SGHAT and FQNNGV. The CDR3 contains 18 residues. The CDR3 sequence: CASRLGGGHPSYPYEQYF. DNA of the CDR3: TGTGCCAGCAGACTGGGGGGGGGACACCCGTCTTACCCCTACGAGCAGTACTTC.

The V gene is TRBV29-1, the J gene TRBJ1-2; D is unresolved. V was cut by 4 bases and J by 2 bases, with 11 bases left in between. Germline V gives CDR1 SQVTM, CDR2 ANQGSEA. This CDR3 comprises 13 residues. In DNA form, the CDR3 reads TGCAGCGTTGGCACTCTGGGGAACTATGGCTACACCTTC. As protein: CSVGTLGNYGYTF.

The chain recombines TRBV6-6 with TRBJ1-1; TRBD1 matches at 7 bases. Germline V gives CDR1 MNHNY, CDR2 SVGAGI (reference sequence). Unmatched junction bases numbered 2, after V lost 6 bases and J lost 1 base. The CDR3 loop spans 13 amino acids. The CDR3 nucleotides read TGTGCCAGCAGGGGACAGAGGAACACTGAAGCTTTCTTT. Protein product: CASRGQRNTEAFF.

The chain combines TRBV2 with TRBJ2-3, with 10 nucleotides matching TRBD2. The CDR3 is made up of 13 amino acids. The germline CDR1 and CDR2 sequences are SNHLY and FYNNEI. With 7 bases clipped from V and 4 bases from J, the junction kept 2 bases outside the gene matches. CDR3 sequence (DNA): TGTGCCAGCATAAGCGGGGGGGCAGATACGCAGTATTTT. It specifies CASISGGADTQYF.

This rearrangement joins TRBV18 to TRBJ1-1, with a possible D match to TRBD1 (6 bases). The CDR3 covers 15 residues. Trimming stripped 2 bases from V and 4 bases from J, with 14 bases between. Germline CDR1 and CDR2: KGHSH and LQKENI. The CDR3 reads CASSPEGVGSTEAFF. The CDR3 DNA reads as TGTGCCAGCTCACCAGAGGGGGTTGGGAGCACTGAAGCTTTCTTT.

V usage is TRBV18 and J usage is TRBJ1-4; tentative D call: TRBD1 (6 bases). Germline CDR1 KGHSH, CDR2 LQKENI. V was pared by 4 bases and J by 8 bases, with 14 bases between. The CDR3 spans 14 residues. The CDR3 loop reads CASSLSGTSEKLFF. CDR3 nucleotide sequence: TGTGCCAGCTCACTATCCGGGACAAGCGAAAAACTGTTTTTT.

Only a few counts were recorded for this clone. This sequence joins TRBV5-1 and TRBJ1-2; no reliable D call. With 4 bases removed from V and 2 bases from J, the gap between germline ends came to 12 bases. The CDR3 is 14 amino acids. Germline CDR1 is SGHRS and CDR2 is YFSETQ. In DNA form, the CDR3 reads TGCGCCAGCAGCCTCGAGGGAGCAAACTATGGCTACACCTTC. This sequence encodes CASSLEGANYGYTF.

The chain combines TRBV30 with TRBJ2-5; D may be TRBD1 (5 bases). Germline V lookup: CDR1 GTSNPN, CDR2 SVGIG (reference sequence). This CDR3 is built from 13 residues. V was clipped by 4 bases and J by 5 bases, with 14 bases between them. CDR3 region: CAWTQGSSETQYF. The CDR3 DNA sequence: TGTGCCTGGACTCAGGGAAGCTCGGAGACCCAGTACTTC.

The chain carries TRBV11-2 and TRBJ2-1; D is ambiguous. Deletions cut 5 bases from V and 4 bases from J, with 12 bases between. The V gene's germline CDR1 is SGHAT and CDR2 FQNNGV. This CDR3 has 14 amino acids. CDR3 loop: CASSLMSGYNEQFF. CDR3 in DNA: TGTGCCAGCAGCCTTATGAGTGGATACAATGAGCAGTTCTTC.